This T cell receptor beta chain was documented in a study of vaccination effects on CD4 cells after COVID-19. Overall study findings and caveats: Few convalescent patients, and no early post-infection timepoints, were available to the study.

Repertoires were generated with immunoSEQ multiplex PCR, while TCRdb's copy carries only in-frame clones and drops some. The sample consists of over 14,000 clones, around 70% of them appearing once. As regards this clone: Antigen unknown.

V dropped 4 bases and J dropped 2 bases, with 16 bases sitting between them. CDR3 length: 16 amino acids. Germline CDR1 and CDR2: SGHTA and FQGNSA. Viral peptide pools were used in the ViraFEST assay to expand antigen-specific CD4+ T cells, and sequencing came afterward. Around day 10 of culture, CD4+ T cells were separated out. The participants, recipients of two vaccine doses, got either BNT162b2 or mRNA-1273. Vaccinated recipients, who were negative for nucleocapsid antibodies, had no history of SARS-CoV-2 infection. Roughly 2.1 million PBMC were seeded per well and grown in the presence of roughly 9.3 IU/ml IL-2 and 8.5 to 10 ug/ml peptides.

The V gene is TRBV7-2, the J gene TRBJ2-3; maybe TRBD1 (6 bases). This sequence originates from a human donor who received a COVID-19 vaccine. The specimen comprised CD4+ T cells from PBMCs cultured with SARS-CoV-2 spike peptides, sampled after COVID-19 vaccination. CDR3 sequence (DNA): TGTGCCAGCAGCTCGAGGGGGACCCGATACACAGATACGCAGTATTTT. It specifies CASSSRGTRYTDTQYF.